This entry features one T cell receptor (beta chain) sequence. This sample also contains other DNA sequences that code for the same CDR3. These data originate in a study of blood T cell repertoires in COVID-19. Germline V gives CDR1 SGHDN, CDR2 FVKESK. With V trimmed by 4 bases and J by 8 bases, 2 bases remained unmatched. The CDR3 length is 12 residues. Original methodology: Reference gene primer amplification gave estimated nucleated cell counts. TCRdb's copy holds only in-frame clones and misses some; the assay was immunoSEQ multiplex PCR. V and J calls and clone size come straight from that table; D and trimming were deduced from the DNA. The table has some 220,000 clones, around four fifths seen once; the top ten hold 3.5% to 4.5%.

The clonotype was recovered from a man aged 50 to 60 with acute or convalescent COVID-19. This chain connects TRBV14 to TRBJ2-1, with 7 bases matching TRBD1. The sample was peripheral blood. The CDR3 sequence: CASSPQGDEQFF. The DNA for the CDR3 is TGTGCCAGCAGCCCCCAGGGGGATGAGCAGTTCTTC.